This TCR beta chain was captured by sequencing in a study of cytomegalovirus exposure and HLA in healthy donors. About the research overall: Around 89 million unique TCRs from HLA-typed donors made up an early data release. Study results and limitations: For most TCR beta V segments, an earlier analysis put the productive rate at about 90% or about 30% of the time. Relative to the roughly 690-donor mean, N-insertions were reportedly fewer in an Asian-associated ancestry cluster in a later analysis.

Comment on this clone: Its target is not known.

The CDR3 has 14 residues. Trimming removed 1 base from V and 6 bases from J, with 13 bases in between. Germline assignment: CDR1 SGHAT and CDR2 FQNNGV. Primers: 60 Vbeta forward and 13 Jbeta reverse. The protocol was immunoSEQ multiplex PCR, while the TCRdb copy is restricted to in-frame clones and leaves out a portion. The table lists about 170,000 clones, around three quarters of them singletons, with 2.3% in the top ten. This clonotype was obtained from a woman in her fifties or sixties in good health and CMV-seronegative. Sample: PBMCs. V usage is TRBV11-2 and J usage is TRBJ2-7; a weak D match, TRBD1 (6 bases). This CDR3 is CASSLGDRTTEQYF. The CDR3 bases are TGTGCCAGCAGCTTAGGAGACAGGACGACCGAGCAGTACTTC.